The clone carrying this T cell receptor beta chain occurred many times. The antigen remains undetermined. TCRdb passed the RT-PCR reads through MiXCR, listing each CDR3 protein once. This table holds 200,000 to 300,000 distinct CDR3 sequences, 10% to 15% found once. This sample stems from a study of response to subunit inactivated influenza vaccine. Study-wide findings and caveats: It was suggested by the authors that few new T cells are recruited by each seasonal influenza vaccination.

From germline, CDR1 is SGHRS and CDR2 YFSETQ. Trimming stripped 4 bases from V and 4 bases from J, with 13 bases between. The CDR3 loop spans 14 amino acids. The source material was non-naive T cells sorted from PBMCs, sampled 14 to 15 days before vaccination. V is TRBV5-1 and J is TRBJ2-3, with D hard to call. This sequence was found in a man aged 50 or older who received an inactivated influenza vaccine. DNA of the CDR3: TGCGCCAGCAGCGACGACCGGGCCTCAGATACGCAGTATTTT. Translating gives CASSDDRASDTQYF.